Listed below are T cell receptor beta chains from one sample, sequenced in a study of OX40 agonist ivuxolimab in advanced cancers. Libraries were prepared by immunoSEQ multiplex PCR; TCRdb keeps only in-frame clonotypes and omits some of them. Altogether approximately 70,000 clones are present, approximately 92% being singletons, with the ten largest covering approximately 0.94%. Sequenced here: CD4+ or CD8+ T cells sorted from blood, sampled in a trial of the OX40 agonist ivuxolimab. These receptors were collected from an adult with an advanced solid tumor such as melanoma, head and neck, liver or kidney cancer. The CDR3 runs from the conserved cysteine through the conserved F or W. D genes are given only for firm matches. Clone size is stated in some rows and not others, as once, few, many or a class when expanded.

cdr3_aa cdr3_nt v_call clone_size d_call j_call
CASSPGIPNRPQHF TGTGCCAGCAGCCCGGGGATACCAAATCGGCCCCAGCATTTT TRBV6-1 NA NA TRBJ1-5
CASSERQEPYNEQFF TGTGCCAGCAGTGAACGACAGGAGCCCTACAATGAGCAGTTCTTC TRBV2 NA NA TRBJ2-1
CASSPEGSGANVLTF TGCGCCAGCAGCCCTGAAGGGTCTGGGGCCAACGTCCTGACTTTC TRBV5-1 NA NA TRBJ2-6
CASSLAERGAQYF TGTGCCAGCAGCTTAGCCGAGCGGGGGGCGCAGTATTTT TRBV7-3 NA TRBD2 TRBJ2-3
CASSYRRDSSGNTIYF TGTGCCAGTAGTTACCGCCGGGACAGCTCTGGAAACACCATATATTTT TRBV19 once TRBD1 TRBJ1-3
CATSRDRFQAGVADTQYF TGTGCCACCAGCAGAGATAGGTTCCAAGCGGGAGTGGCAGATACGCAGTATTTT TRBV15 once TRBD2 TRBJ2-3
CASTWDSATDTQYF TGTGCCAGCACTTGGGACAGCGCCACAGATACGCAGTATTTT TRBV2 NA TRBD1 TRBJ2-3
CASSSGLTGTLNTGELFF TGTGCCAGCAGCTCAGGGCTAACCGGGACCTTGAACACCGGGGAGCTGTTTTTT TRBV5-4 NA NA TRBJ2-2
CASSTFGTGNEKLFF TGTGCCAGTAGTACGTTTGGGACAGGAAATGAAAAACTGTTTTTT TRBV19 NA TRBD1 TRBJ1-4
CASSLLGQGGIDEQFF TGTGCCAGCTCACTCCTCGGACAGGGTGGAATAGATGAGCAGTTCTTC TRBV18 NA TRBD1 TRBJ2-1
CASGTGTRSYGYTF TGTGCCAGCGGGACAGGAACCCGTAGCTATGGCTACACCTTC TRBV6-6 NA TRBD1 TRBJ1-2
CASSIGQSNTGELFF TGTGCCAGTAGTATAGGACAGTCAAACACCGGGGAGCTGTTTTTT TRBV19 NA NA TRBJ2-2
CASTATDFPYNEQFF TGTGCCAGCACCGCCACCGACTTCCCCTACAATGAGCAGTTCTTC TRBV9 NA NA TRBJ2-1
CAWTINSGGTEAFF TGTGCCTGGACGATTAACAGCGGGGGCACTGAAGCTTTCTTT TRBV30 NA NA TRBJ1-1
CASSDLAGPSTDTQYF TGTGCCAGCAGTGATCTAGCGGGCCCGAGCACAGATACGCAGTATTTT TRBV2 once TRBD2 TRBJ2-3
CASLGPGAYNEQFF TGTGCCAGCCTAGGTCCGGGAGCTTACAATGAGCAGTTCTTC TRBV25-1 NA NA TRBJ2-1
CASSFLAGGLYNEQFF TGCGCCAGCAGCTTTTTAGCGGGGGGGCTCTACAATGAGCAGTTCTTC TRBV5-1 NA TRBD2 TRBJ2-1
CASSAQRQETQYF TGTGCCAGCAGCGCTCAGCGGCAAGAGACCCAGTACTTC TRBV6-1 NA NA TRBJ2-5
CASGLVIRESEQYF TGTGCTAGTGGTTTGGTCATTAGGGAGTCCGAGCAGTACTTC TRBV12-5 once NA TRBJ2-7
CASSVDPSGTYYEQYF TGTGCCAGCAGCGTAGATCCTAGCGGGACTTACTACGAGCAGTACTTC TRBV9 NA TRBD2 TRBJ2-7
CASSLEAGRAEQFF TGTGCCAGCTCTCTCGAGGCGGGGCGTGCTGAGCAGTTCTTC TRBV6-1 NA NA TRBJ2-1
CSVEPGGWTEAFF TGCAGCGTTGAACCAGGGGGGTGGACTGAAGCTTTCTTT TRBV29-1 once TRBD1 TRBJ1-1